Below, 11 T cell receptor beta chains from the same sample are listed, as sequenced in a study of blood T cell repertoires in COVID-19. The data were produced by immunoSEQ multiplex PCR, yet TCRdb's version contains in-frame clones alone and is incomplete. The table lists under 300,000 clones, 82% of them singletons. The sample taken for sequencing was peripheral blood. These TCRs come from an elderly woman with active or convalescent COVID-19.

This clone was recorded only once. Within the sample, other DNA sequences also encode this same CDR3. The V call is TRBV7-9, the J call TRBJ1-2, with TRBD1 identical over 9 bases. Germline assignment: CDR1 SEHNR and CDR2 FQNEAQ (reference sequence). This CDR3 has 12 residues. The V gene end was trimmed by 5 bases and the J gene end by 8 bases; junction bases not matched to a gene: 3. The CDR3 sequence is CASSRDRDGYTF. The CDR3 nucleotides read TGTGCCAGCAGCCGGGACAGGGACGGCTACACCTTC.

This chain uses TRBV5-1 with TRBJ1-2; possibly TRBD1 for D (6 bases). CDR1 is SGHRS, CDR2 YFSETQ, per germline. CDR3 length: 15 amino acids. The V end lost 2 bases, the J end lost 4 bases, and 15 bases lay between the germline ends. CDR3 coding DNA: TGCGCCAGCAGCTTATCAGGGGCGTCTGGCTATGGCTACACCTTC. Translation: CASSLSGASGYGYTF.

As DNA, the CDR3 is TGTGCCAGCTTCTCAACAGGGGACACTGAAGCTTTCTTT. Translated: CASFSTGDTEAFF. The chain carries TRBV28 and TRBJ1-1, with 7 positions matching TRBD1. This CDR3 region has 13 residues. CDR1 MDHEN and CDR2 SYDVKM come from the germline V gene. Trimming at V came to 8 bases and at J to 3 bases, leaving 6 bases not matched to a gene.

Here the CDR3 reads CSTDSSNTEAFF. CDR3 bases: TGCAGCACCGACAGCTCGAACACTGAAGCTTTCTTT. The chain has TRBV29-1 and TRBJ1-1; TRBD1 is a possible D gene (5 bases). The CDR3 consists of 12 residues. Deletions cut 8 bases from V and 1 base from J, with 11 bases between. CDR1 is SQVTM and CDR2 is ANQGSEA in the germline V gene.

This rearrangement joins TRBV25-1 to TRBJ2-7; TRBD2 matches 13 bases. Germline CDR1 and CDR2: MGHDK and SYGVNS. The CDR3 length is 18 residues. Trimming cost V 4 bases and J 1 base; bases outside gene matches: 10. CDR3 protein: CASSGGRTSGSGSYEQYF. The CDR3 DNA reads as TGTGCCAGCAGTGGGGGTAGGACTAGCGGGAGTGGGTCCTACGAGCAGTACTTC.

This chain connects TRBV19 to TRBJ1-2; 10 bases map to TRBD1. The CDR3 runs 17 residues. V shed 6 bases and J 4 bases; nucleotides not matched to a gene: 14. Germline loops: CDR1 LNHDA, CDR2 SQIVND (reference sequence). The CDR3 reads CASREDRGRGEGYGYTF. For the CDR3, the DNA is TGTGCCAGTAGGGAAGACAGGGGGCGAGGAGAGGGCTATGGCTACACCTTC.

This clone was picked up a small number of times. This chain uses TRBV28 with TRBJ1-3; tentatively, D is TRBD1 (5 bases). Trimming removed 8 bases at V and 0 bases at J, with 17 bases between. Germline CDR1 MDHEN, CDR2 SYDVKM. This CDR3 region has 16 residues. CDR3: CASDGGSGLSGNTIYF. The DNA for the CDR3 is TGTGCCAGCGACGGGGGGAGCGGCCTCTCTGGAAACACCATATATTTT.

This chain links TRBV2 with TRBJ1-5; the D is unclear. Trimming took off 3 bases at V and 1 base at J, with 10 bases between the two ends. Germline V gene lookup returns CDR1 SNHLY and CDR2 FYNNEI. CDR3 size: 15 residues. CDR3 in amino acids: CASSDAGRSNQPQHF. Written as DNA, the CDR3 is TGTGCCAGCAGTGATGCGGGTCGGAGCAATCAGCCCCAGCATTTT.

The chain carries TRBV2 and TRBJ2-5; 8 nucleotides line up with TRBD2. The CDR3 is made up of 16 amino acids. After removal of 6 bases from V and 5 bases from J, the junction contained 14 bases not matched to a gene. CDR1 SNHLY and CDR2 FYNNEI come from the germline V gene. This chain's CDR3 is CASRDTSGTRSETQYF. The CDR3 DNA sequence: TGTGCCAGCAGAGATACTTCCGGGACTAGAAGTGAGACCCAGTACTTC. The full variable domain, completed using reference TRBV2 and TRBJ2-5, is EPEVTQTPSHQVTQMGQEVILRCVPISNHLYFYWYRQILGQKVEFLVSFYNNEISEKSEIFDDQFSVERPDGSNFTLKIRSTKLEDSAMYFCASRDTSGTRSETQYFGPGTRLLVL.

This chain connects TRBV15 to TRBJ1-2; the D gene is possibly TRBD1 (5 bases). V was trimmed by 1 base and J by 2 bases, leaving 11 bases between them. Germline V gives CDR1 LNHNV, CDR2 YYDKDF (reference sequence). This CDR3 spans 15 amino acids. The CDR3 loop is CATSRVPGRNYGYTF. CDR3 bases: TGTGCCACCAGCAGAGTTCCAGGGAGGAACTATGGCTACACCTTC.

CDR3 residues: CASSLRVTAASTDTQYF. In DNA form, the CDR3 reads TGCGCCAGCAGCTTGAGGGTGACAGCCGCTAGCACAGATACGCAGTATTTT. The V gene is TRBV5-1, the J gene TRBJ2-3; D may be TRBD1 (5 bases). CDR3 length: 17 residues. Germline V lookup: CDR1 SGHRS, CDR2 YFSETQ. Trimming left V 1 base short and J 0 bases short, with 15 bases between.